The entry below gives a single T cell receptor (beta chain) sequence along with its context. Its antigen is unidentified. The PCR had 60 Vbeta and 13 Jbeta primers. Clones were sequenced by immunoSEQ multiplex PCR, and TCRdb holds only the in-frame ones, with some missing. The repertoire includes 95,000 to 150,000 clones, over 60% of them detected once, and about 8.2% sits in the top ten. The data belong to a study of cytomegalovirus exposure and HLA in healthy donors. Overall study context: As released early, the data held 70 million to 95 million unique TCRs from HLA-typed donors. Study results and caveats: Donor immune exposure was known only as CMV serostatus.

Each donor's status was that of a healthy bone marrow donor. The germline V gene encodes CDR1 ENHRY and CDR2 SYGVKD. V lost 0 bases, J lost 8 bases, and 7 bases lay in between. This CDR3 comprises 12 residues. This receptor was taken from a woman in her thirties or forties in good health and CMV-seropositive. The genes are TRBV10-3 and TRBJ1-1; a possible D gene is TRBD1 (5 bases). The specimen was PBMCs. This CDR3 is CAISESGGEAFF. The CDR3 DNA follows: TGTGCCATCAGTGAGTCCGGGGGAGAAGCTTTCTTT.